This is a list of T cell receptor beta chains from one sample in a study of memory CD8 T cells in hepatitis C reinfection. Clones were read by immunoSEQ multiplex PCR, and TCRdb kept only the in-frame ones, dropping some. The table shows about 46,000 clones, with 80% to 90% occurring only once. Sequenced: naive CD8+ T cells sorted from blood. The receptors were sampled from a man aged 18 to 30 with hepatitis C virus infection. The CDR3 runs from the conserved cysteine through the conserved F or W. A D gene is named only where the DNA matches it firmly. Clone size is stated in some rows and not others, as once, few, many or a class when expanded.

abundance: NA; j_gene: TRBJ2-5; len: 15; v_gene: TRBV28; d_gene: TRBD1; CDR3aa: CASSWGQGARETQYF; CDR3nt: TGTGCCAGCAGTTGGGGACAGGGGGCTAGGGAGACCCAGTACTTC
abundance: NA; j_gene: TRBJ2-3; len: 14; v_gene: TRBV9; d_gene: NA; CDR3aa: CASSVGGDTDTQYF; CDR3nt: TGTGCCAGCAGCGTAGGGGGCGACACAGATACGCAGTATTTT
abundance: NA; j_gene: TRBJ1-6; len: 14; v_gene: TRBV9; d_gene: NA; CDR3aa: CASSFGEGDSPLHF; CDR3nt: TGTGCCAGCAGCTTTGGGGAGGGGGACTCACCCCTCCACTTT
abundance: NA; j_gene: TRBJ2-3; len: 15; v_gene: TRBV29-1; d_gene: NA; CDR3aa: CSVEGFGESADTQYF; CDR3nt: TGCAGCGTTGAAGGTTTCGGGGAGAGCGCAGATACGCAGTATTTT
abundance: NA; j_gene: TRBJ1-1; len: 14; v_gene: TRBV28; d_gene: TRBD1; CDR3aa: CASSPRQGPSEAFF; CDR3nt: TGTGCCAGCAGTCCACGACAGGGGCCGAGTGAAGCTTTCTTT
abundance: few; j_gene: TRBJ1-1; len: 13; v_gene: TRBV7-9; d_gene: NA; CDR3aa: CASSPTGNTEAFF; CDR3nt: TGTGCCAGCAGCCCGACAGGGAACACTGAAGCTTTCTTT
abundance: few; j_gene: TRBJ1-4; len: 14; v_gene: TRBV27; d_gene: TRBD1; CDR3aa: CASSWTGGRGKLFF; CDR3nt: TGTGCCAGCAGTTGGACAGGTGGGAGAGGAAAACTGTTTTTT
abundance: NA; j_gene: TRBJ1-5; len: 14; v_gene: TRBV15; d_gene: NA; CDR3aa: CATSRELAPQPQHF; CDR3nt: TGTGCCACCAGCAGAGAACTCGCCCCTCAGCCCCAGCATTTT
abundance: once; j_gene: TRBJ2-1; len: 15; v_gene: TRBV27; d_gene: TRBD1; CDR3aa: CASSITGGGYNEQFF; CDR3nt: TGTGCCAGCAGTATAACAGGGGGCGGCTACAATGAGCAGTTCTTC
abundance: NA; j_gene: TRBJ1-1; len: 14; v_gene: TRBV7-9; d_gene: NA; CDR3aa: CASSPPIGAPEAFF; CDR3nt: TGTGCCAGCAGCCCCCCCATAGGGGCTCCTGAAGCTTTCTTT
abundance: once; j_gene: TRBJ2-7; len: 15; v_gene: TRBV19; d_gene: TRBD1; CDR3aa: CASSMGQGINYEQYF; CDR3nt: TGTGCCAGTAGTATGGGACAGGGAATCAACTACGAGCAGTACTTC
abundance: few; j_gene: TRBJ2-2; len: 15; v_gene: TRBV5-5; d_gene: NA; CDR3aa: CASSLAVSYTGELFF; CDR3nt: TGTGCCAGCAGCTTGGCCGTTAGCTACACCGGGGAGCTGTTTTTT
abundance: NA; j_gene: TRBJ2-1; len: 15; v_gene: TRBV19; d_gene: NA; CDR3aa: CASSIASGSYNEQFF; CDR3nt: TGTGCCAGTAGTATAGCCAGCGGTTCCTACAATGAGCAGTTCTTC
abundance: NA; j_gene: TRBJ1-1; len: 18; v_gene: TRBV4-1; d_gene: TRBD1; CDR3aa: CASSPKEATGGLNTEAFF; CDR3nt: TGCGCCAGCAGCCCCAAGGAGGCAACAGGGGGATTGAACACTGAAGCTTTCTTT
abundance: NA; j_gene: TRBJ2-5; len: 13; v_gene: TRBV6-1; d_gene: NA; CDR3aa: CATSTPTQETQYF; CDR3nt: TGTGCCACTAGCACACCCACCCAAGAGACCCAGTACTTC
abundance: NA; j_gene: TRBJ1-1; len: 11; v_gene: TRBV6-1; d_gene: NA; CDR3aa: CASSDPGEAFF; CDR3nt: TGTGCCAGCAGTGACCCGGGAGAAGCTTTCTTT
abundance: NA; j_gene: TRBJ2-3; len: 19; v_gene: TRBV7-9; d_gene: NA; CDR3aa: CASSLEGGAETESTDTQYF; CDR3nt: TGTGCCAGCAGCTTAGAGGGGGGGGCGGAGACGGAGAGCACAGATACGCAGTATTTT
abundance: NA; j_gene: TRBJ1-5; len: 14; v_gene: TRBV19; d_gene: TRBD1; CDR3aa: CASRSRGPTQPQHF; CDR3nt: TGTGCCAGTAGATCAAGGGGGCCAACTCAGCCCCAGCATTTT
abundance: NA; j_gene: TRBJ1-6; len: 19; v_gene: TRBV27; d_gene: NA; CDR3aa: CASSLSFGVEQGPNSPLHF; CDR3nt: TGTGCCAGCAGTTTATCGTTTGGAGTGGAACAGGGCCCTAATTCACCCCTCCACTTT
abundance: NA; j_gene: TRBJ2-5; len: 15; v_gene: TRBV4-1; d_gene: TRBD2; CDR3aa: CASSQGTSELETQYF; CDR3nt: TGCGCCAGCAGCCAAGGGACTAGCGAATTAGAGACCCAGTACTTC
abundance: once; j_gene: TRBJ2-1; len: 13; v_gene: TRBV27; d_gene: TRBD1; CDR3aa: CASSWAGGNEQFF; CDR3nt: TGTGCCAGCAGTTGGGCAGGGGGCAATGAGCAGTTCTTC
abundance: NA; j_gene: TRBJ2-1; len: 16; v_gene: TRBV7-9; d_gene: TRBD2; CDR3aa: CASSWVAGGPEHEQFF; CDR3nt: TGTGCCAGCAGCTGGGTAGCGGGGGGGCCGGAGCATGAGCAGTTCTTC
abundance: NA; j_gene: TRBJ1-1; len: 16; v_gene: TRBV6-1; d_gene: TRBD1; CDR3aa: CASSVRQGIRDTEAFF; CDR3nt: TGTGCCAGCAGTGTCCGACAGGGGATTCGGGACACTGAAGCTTTCTTT
abundance: NA; j_gene: TRBJ1-6; len: 18; v_gene: TRBV21-1; d_gene: NA; CDR3aa: CASSTYRDRGRRYSPLHF; CDR3nt: TGTGCCAGCAGCACCTACCGGGACAGGGGGCGAAGGTATTCACCCCTCCACTTT
abundance: NA; j_gene: TRBJ1-2; len: 12; v_gene: TRBV29-1; d_gene: TRBD1; CDR3aa: CSALGQNYGYTF; CDR3nt: TGCAGCGCTCTGGGACAGAACTATGGCTACACCTTC
abundance: NA; j_gene: TRBJ1-1; len: 12; v_gene: TRBV27; d_gene: NA; CDR3aa: CASRSGGTEAFF; CDR3nt: TGTGCCAGCAGGTCGGGGGGAACTGAAGCTTTCTTT
abundance: NA; j_gene: TRBJ1-3; len: 15; v_gene: TRBV6-1; d_gene: TRBD1; CDR3aa: CASMTGTVSGNTIYF; CDR3nt: TGTGCCAGCATGACAGGGACGGTCTCTGGAAACACCATATATTTT
abundance: once; j_gene: TRBJ2-5; len: 13; v_gene: TRBV2; d_gene: TRBD2; CDR3aa: CASTPSGGETQYF; CDR3nt: TGTGCCAGCACCCCCTCCGGGGGGGAGACCCAGTACTTC
abundance: NA; j_gene: TRBJ2-1; len: 15; v_gene: TRBV18; d_gene: NA; CDR3aa: CASSPERSSYNEQFF; CDR3nt: TGTGCCAGCTCACCGGAGCGGAGCTCCTACAATGAGCAGTTCTTC
abundance: NA; j_gene: TRBJ2-1; len: 14; v_gene: TRBV2; d_gene: TRBD2; CDR3aa: CASSGTSGGNEQFF; CDR3nt: TGTGCCAGCAGTGGGACTAGCGGGGGTAATGAGCAGTTCTTC
abundance: NA; j_gene: TRBJ1-5; len: 13; v_gene: TRBV28; d_gene: NA; CDR3aa: CASSQRGSQPQHF; CDR3nt: TGTGCCAGCAGCCAGAGGGGGAGTCAGCCCCAGCATTTT
abundance: NA; j_gene: TRBJ1-6; len: 15; v_gene: TRBV14; d_gene: TRBD1; CDR3aa: CASSWGQGLRSPLHF; CDR3nt: TGTGCCAGCAGCTGGGGACAGGGATTAAGATCACCCCTCCACTTT
abundance: NA; j_gene: TRBJ1-1; len: 15; v_gene: TRBV12-5; d_gene: NA; CDR3aa: CASGSPGGAGTEAFF; CDR3nt: TGTGCTAGTGGTTCCCCAGGCGGGGCAGGCACTGAAGCTTTCTTT
abundance: once; j_gene: TRBJ1-2; len: 13; v_gene: TRBV7-9; d_gene: NA; CDR3aa: CASSLQGTYGYTF; CDR3nt: TGTGCCAGCAGCCTGCAGGGAACCTATGGCTACACCTTC
abundance: NA; j_gene: TRBJ2-1; len: 14; v_gene: TRBV27; d_gene: NA; CDR3aa: CASSIGGHYNEQFF; CDR3nt: TGTGCCAGCAGTATAGGGGGACACTACAATGAGCAGTTCTTC
abundance: NA; j_gene: TRBJ2-7; len: 15; v_gene: TRBV19; d_gene: TRBD1; CDR3aa: CASSIDGTGVNEQYF; CDR3nt: TGTGCCAGTAGTATAGACGGGACAGGGGTTAACGAGCAGTACTTC
abundance: NA; j_gene: TRBJ1-5; len: 13; v_gene: TRBV27; d_gene: NA; CDR3aa: CASAGDSNQPQHF; CDR3nt: TGTGCCAGTGCAGGGGATAGCAATCAGCCCCAGCATTTT
abundance: NA; j_gene: TRBJ2-1; len: 11; v_gene: TRBV29-1; d_gene: NA; CDR3aa: CSVSSSQEQFF; CDR3nt: TGCAGCGTTAGTAGCAGTCAGGAGCAGTTCTTC
abundance: NA; j_gene: TRBJ2-3; len: 18; v_gene: TRBV5-1; d_gene: TRBD2; CDR3aa: CASSLSSIAGDSTDTQYF; CDR3nt: TGCGCCAGCAGCCTCTCGTCAATAGCGGGAGACAGCACAGATACGCAGTATTTT
abundance: NA; j_gene: TRBJ2-2; len: 16; v_gene: TRBV29-1; d_gene: TRBD1; CDR3aa: CSVEVANRGYTGELFF; CDR3nt: TGCAGCGTTGAAGTTGCGAACAGGGGTTACACCGGGGAGCTGTTTTTT
abundance: NA; j_gene: TRBJ2-3; len: 16; v_gene: TRBV5-1; d_gene: TRBD1; CDR3aa: CASSSGTASSTDTQYF; CDR3nt: TGCGCCAGCAGCTCTGGGACAGCTTCTAGCACAGATACGCAGTATTTT
abundance: once; j_gene: TRBJ1-1; len: 15; v_gene: TRBV7-2; d_gene: NA; CDR3aa: CASSPNRQGRTEAFF; CDR3nt: TGTGCCAGCAGCCCCAACAGGCAGGGAAGAACTGAAGCTTTCTTT
abundance: NA; j_gene: TRBJ1-1; len: 16; v_gene: TRBV9; d_gene: NA; CDR3aa: CASSPTLYAVNTEAFF; CDR3nt: TGTGCCAGCAGCCCGACTTTATACGCCGTGAACACTGAAGCTTTCTTT
abundance: NA; j_gene: TRBJ2-2; len: 20; v_gene: TRBV4-2; d_gene: TRBD2; CDR3aa: CASSQAISGSHLTYGGELFF; CDR3nt: TGTGCCAGCAGCCAAGCCATTAGCGGGAGCCACCTTACTTACGGCGGGGAGCTGTTTTTT
abundance: few; j_gene: TRBJ2-5; len: 11; v_gene: TRBV4-1; d_gene: NA; CDR3aa: CASSGGETQYF; CDR3nt: TGCGCCAGCAGCGGAGGGGAGACCCAGTACTTC
abundance: NA; j_gene: TRBJ1-1; len: 13; v_gene: TRBV28; d_gene: NA; CDR3aa: CASSSGENTEAFF; CDR3nt: TGTGCCAGCAGCTCGGGGGAGAACACTGAAGCTTTCTTT
abundance: NA; j_gene: TRBJ1-4; len: 19; v_gene: TRBV4-1; d_gene: TRBD1; CDR3aa: CASSPGQVWGTATNEKLFF; CDR3nt: TGCGCCAGCAGCCCGGGACAGGTTTGGGGCACTGCAACTAATGAAAAACTGTTTTTT
abundance: few; j_gene: TRBJ2-7; len: 15; v_gene: TRBV6-5; d_gene: TRBD2; CDR3aa: CASSYGLAGVYEQYF; CDR3nt: TGTGCCAGCAGTTACGGGCTAGCGGGAGTCTACGAGCAGTACTTC
abundance: NA; j_gene: TRBJ2-1; len: 12; v_gene: TRBV10-2; d_gene: NA; CDR3aa: CASGEGGDEQFF; CDR3nt: TGCGCCAGCGGGGAGGGGGGGGATGAGCAGTTCTTC
abundance: NA; j_gene: TRBJ2-7; len: 12; v_gene: TRBV2; d_gene: TRBD2; CDR3aa: CARGLAGAEQYF; CDR3nt: TGTGCCAGGGGACTAGCGGGAGCCGAGCAGTACTTC
abundance: NA; j_gene: TRBJ2-2; len: 16; v_gene: TRBV5-4; d_gene: TRBD1; CDR3aa: CASSPQTGTSTGELFF; CDR3nt: TGTGCCAGCAGCCCTCAGACAGGGACCAGCACCGGGGAGCTGTTTTTT
abundance: NA; j_gene: TRBJ2-5; len: 15; v_gene: TRBV6-6; d_gene: NA; CDR3aa: CASSRWAGRQETQYF; CDR3nt: TGTGCCAGCAGTCGGTGGGCCGGGAGACAAGAGACCCAGTACTTC